Listed here is a single T cell receptor beta chain. Its antigen is not identified. In the PCR, 60 Vbeta and 13 Jbeta primers were used. Clones were read by immunoSEQ multiplex PCR, and TCRdb kept only the in-frame ones, dropping some. The data show around 94,000 clones, 50% to 70% seen once. The CDR3 covers 14 residues. Germline loops: CDR1 SGHRS, CDR2 YFSETQ. V was pared by 0 bases and J by 8 bases, with 5 bases of the junction left unmatched. These data originate in a study of cytomegalovirus exposure and HLA in healthy donors. General study results and limits: Some V segments could not be told apart, so they were left out, TRBV6-2 and TRBV6-3 among them. Beyond CMV serostatus, there was no information to go on about immune exposure.

The sequencing sample was made of PBMCs. The V call is TRBV5-1, the J call TRBJ2-1; TRBD1 matches 7 bases. The receptor comes from a human donor in good health. In nucleotides, the CDR3 is TGCGCCAGCAGCTTGGCCACAGGGGAGTATGAGCAGTTCTTC. Its protein product is CASSLATGEYEQFF. Supplemented by reference TRBV5-1 and TRBJ2-1, the full variable domain reads KAGVTQTPRYLIKTRGQQVTLSCSPISGHRSVSWYQQTPGQGLQFLFEYFSETQRNKGNFPGRFSGRQFSNSRSEMNVSTLELGDSALYLCASSLATGEYEQFFGPGTRLTVL.